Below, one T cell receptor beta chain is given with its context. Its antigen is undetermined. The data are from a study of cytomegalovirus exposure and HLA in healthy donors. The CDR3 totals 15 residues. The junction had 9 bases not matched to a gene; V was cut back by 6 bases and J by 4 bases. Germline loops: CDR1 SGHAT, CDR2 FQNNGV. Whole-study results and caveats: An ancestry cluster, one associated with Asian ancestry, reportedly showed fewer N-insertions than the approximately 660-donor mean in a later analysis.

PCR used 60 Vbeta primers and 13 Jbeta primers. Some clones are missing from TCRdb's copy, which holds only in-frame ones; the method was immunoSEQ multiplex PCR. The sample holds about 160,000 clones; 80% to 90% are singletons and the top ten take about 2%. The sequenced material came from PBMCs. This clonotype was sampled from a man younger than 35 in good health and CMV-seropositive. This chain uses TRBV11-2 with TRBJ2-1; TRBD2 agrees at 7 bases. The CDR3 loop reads CASRQGASGYNEQFF. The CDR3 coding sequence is TGTGCCAGCAGGCAAGGGGCTAGCGGATACAATGAGCAGTTCTTC.